Each of the 18 T cell receptor beta chains below was sequenced from the same sample in a study of CD8 T cells in ankylosing spondylitis. MiXCR was run by TCRdb on the 5' RACE reads, yielding one entry per CDR3 protein. The sample carries approximately 40,000 distinct CDR3 sequences, over 5.5% recorded once. Input material: blood, either unsorted or a sorted T cell fraction (not recorded which). These receptors were collected from a male donor with ankylosing spondylitis or in good health (not recorded which).

About this clonotype: A much larger clone differs by one base, so this may be a read error. The V and J genes are TRBV12-3 or TRBV12-4 and TRBJ1-2; possible D gene TRBD1, 5 bases. CDR3 length: 13 residues. The CDR3 here is CASSTAGTYDYTF. DNA of the CDR3: TGTGCCAGCAGTACCGCCGGGACGTATGACTACACCTTC.

This clonotype was recorded at least ten times. V gene TRBV18 combines with J gene TRBJ2-7, with D uncertain. Trimming removed 4 bases at V and 3 bases at J, with 7 bases between. Germline V CDR1 and CDR2: KGHSH, LQKENI. The CDR3 is made up of 12 amino acids. The CDR3 region is CASSLESYEQYF. CDR3 DNA sequence: TGTGCCAGCTCACTAGAGAGCTACGAGCAGTACTTC.

This clonotype has a count of ten or more. The rearrangement links TRBV5-1 to TRBJ2-2; D is uncertain. This CDR3 comprises 16 residues. Trimming stripped 6 bases from V and 5 bases from J, with 20 bases between. CDR1 and CDR2 (germline): SGHRS, YFSETQ. CDR3 protein: CASKKGSRLGTGELFF. The CDR3 nucleotides read TGCGCCAGCAAGAAGGGCTCTCGTTTGGGGACCGGGGAGCTGTTTTTT.

This clonotype appeared many times. The genes are TRBV25-1 and TRBJ1-6; D might be TRBD1 (6 bases). The V end was cut by 2 bases, the J end by 9 bases, with 17 bases between. Germline CDR1 MGHDK, CDR2 SYGVNS. CDR3 size: 16 residues. The CDR3 protein is CASSEQGRISSSPLHF. As DNA, the CDR3 is TGTGCCAGCAGTGAACAGGGGCGCATTTCGAGTTCACCCCTCCACTTT.

There are many counts of this clonotype. The chain employs TRBV24-1 and TRBJ1-2; no reliable D call. CDR3 length: 12 amino acids. Germline V gene lookup returns CDR1 KGHDR and CDR2 SFDVKD. The V and J ends lost 7 bases and 4 bases respectively, with 9 bases between them. In DNA form, the CDR3 reads TGTGCCACCAGGGACGGCGGCTATGGCTACACCTTC. Translated: CATRDGGYGYTF.

This clonotype has at least ten counts. The J gene is TRBJ2-7, the V gene TRBV28; D ambiguous. The V gene's germline CDR1 is MDHEN and CDR2 SYDVKM. Trimming took off 6 bases at V and 0 bases at J, with 9 bases between the two ends. The CDR3 covers 13 residues. In DNA, the CDR3 is TGTGCCAGCAGCCGCACGGTCTCCTACGAGCAGTACTTC. Its translation is CASSRTVSYEQYF.

This clonotype was seen only a few times. The rearrangement links TRBV30 to TRBJ2-6; either TRBD1 or TRBD2 may supply D (5 bases each). Trimming took off 2 bases at V and 0 bases at J, with 17 bases between the two ends. Germline CDR1 and CDR2: GTSNPN and SVGIG (reference sequence). CDR3 length: 18 amino acids. The CDR3 spells CAWSPWGTRYSGANVLTF. The CDR3 coding sequence is TGTGCCTGGAGTCCTTGGGGCACTAGGTACTCTGGGGCCAACGTCCTGACTTTC.

The table lists this clonotype with many counts. The chain couples TRBV5-1 to TRBJ2-7; D unclear. Trimming took 0 bases from V and 0 from J, leaving 13 bases between them. This CDR3 is 16 amino acids long. Germline loops: CDR1 SGHRS, CDR2 YFSETQ. CDR3 DNA: TGCGCCAGCAGCTTGGACGTAGCCGCAGGCTCCTACGAGCAGTACTTC. Residues: CASSLDVAAGSYEQYF.

The rearrangement joins TRBV7-2 to TRBJ2-3; D may be TRBD1 (6 bases). Germline V gene lookup returns CDR1 SGHTA and CDR2 FQGNSA. V was pared by 4 bases and J by 0 bases, with 14 bases between. This CDR3 has 16 amino acids. CDR3 DNA sequence: TGTACCAGCAGCTGGAGACAGGCGTCGAGCACAGATACGCAGTATTTT. Residues: CTSSWRQASSTDTQYF.

This clonotype was seen at least ten times. The chain links TRBV24-1 to TRBJ2-1, with 8 bases aligning to TRBD1. Trimming cost V 4 bases and J 5 bases; bases outside gene matches: 9. CDR1 and CDR2 from the germline V gene are KGHDR and SFDVKD. The CDR3 sequence is 16 residues long. The CDR3 protein is CATSDRDRTPNNEQFF. CDR3 DNA: TGTGCCACCAGTGACAGGGACAGGACACCGAACAATGAGCAGTTCTTC.

The table lists this clonotype with many counts. The chain links TRBV6-2 or TRBV6-3 to TRBJ1-2; perhaps TRBD1 as D (5 bases). V was pared by 4 bases and J by 4 bases, with 7 bases between. Germline loops: CDR1 MNHEY, CDR2 SVGEGT. The CDR3 is 12 amino acids. In DNA, the CDR3 is TGTGCCAGCAGTTCCGGGGGCTATGGCTACACCTTC. Translation: CASSSGGYGYTF.

This clonotype was recorded many times. This rearrangement joins TRBV24-1 to TRBJ2-5; D might be TRBD1 (5 bases). The CDR3 contains 14 residues. Per the germline V gene, CDR1 is KGHDR and CDR2 is SFDVKD. V lost 3 bases, J lost 2 bases, and 9 bases lay in between. For the CDR3, the DNA is TGTGCCACCAGTGATGGGGCAGCACAAGAGACCCAGTACTTC. The encoded protein is CATSDGAAQETQYF.

This clonotype was observed at least ten times. The genes are TRBV7-2 and TRBJ2-3; unclear D gene. The germline V gene has CDR1 SGHTA and CDR2 FQGNSA. Trimming removed 1 base from V and 2 bases from J, with 7 bases in between. The CDR3 spans 14 residues. The CDR3 sequence: CASSLEVVTDTQYF. In nucleotides, the CDR3 is TGTGCCAGCAGCTTAGAAGTAGTCACAGATACGCAGTATTTT.

This clonotype counts as medium-sized. The chain is built from TRBV20-1 and TRBJ2-2; perhaps TRBD2 as D (6 bases). CDR3 size: 13 residues. CDR1 is DFQATT and CDR2 is SNEGSKA in the germline V gene (reference sequence). The V end lost 2 bases, the J end lost 6 bases, and 10 bases lay between the germline ends. CDR3 sequence: CSARWGEAGELFF. CDR3 nucleotides: TGCAGTGCTAGATGGGGGGAAGCCGGGGAGCTGTTTTTT.

This clonotype has at least ten counts. This chain uses TRBV9 with TRBJ2-1; D remains unclear. The germline V gene has CDR1 SGDLS and CDR2 YYNGEE. The V and J ends lost 0 bases and 7 bases respectively, with 8 bases between them. This CDR3 is 13 amino acids long. CDR3 loop: CASSVGWPNEQFF. The CDR3 DNA is TGTGCCAGCAGCGTAGGGTGGCCTAATGAGCAGTTCTTC.

This clonotype was observed at least ten times. V is TRBV19 and J is TRBJ2-1; 9 nucleotides align to TRBD1. The CDR3 length is 19 residues. V lost 9 bases, J lost 3 bases, and 21 bases stayed unmatched. Germline V CDR1 and CDR2: LNHDA, SQIVND (reference sequence). Written as DNA, the CDR3 is TGTGCCAGCCCTTATGCGTGGACAGGGGAAAAATCTATCTACAATGAGCAGTTCTTC. This encodes CASPYAWTGEKSIYNEQFF.

This clonotype has at least ten counts. The chain recombines TRBV5-1 with TRBJ2-5; possible D gene TRBD2, 6 bases. The CDR3 is 15 residues long. Germline lookup yields CDR1 SGHRS and CDR2 YFSETQ. Trimming took 2 bases from V and 5 from J, leaving 16 bases between them. The DNA for the CDR3 is TGCGCCAGCAGCTTACGAGGGAGTAGCGGTGAGACCCAGTACTTC. It codes for CASSLRGSSGETQYF.

This clonotype was seen repeatedly, ten times or more. This chain uses TRBV29-1 with TRBJ1-1; the D gene is possibly TRBD1 (6 bases). The CDR3 extends over 14 amino acids. Trimming pared 2 bases from V and 2 bases from J, leaving 12 bases between. Germline V gives CDR1 SQVTM, CDR2 ANQGSEA. The CDR3 sequence: CSVEIGTPNTEAFF. In nucleotides, the CDR3 is TGCAGCGTTGAAATAGGGACACCAAACACTGAAGCTTTCTTT.